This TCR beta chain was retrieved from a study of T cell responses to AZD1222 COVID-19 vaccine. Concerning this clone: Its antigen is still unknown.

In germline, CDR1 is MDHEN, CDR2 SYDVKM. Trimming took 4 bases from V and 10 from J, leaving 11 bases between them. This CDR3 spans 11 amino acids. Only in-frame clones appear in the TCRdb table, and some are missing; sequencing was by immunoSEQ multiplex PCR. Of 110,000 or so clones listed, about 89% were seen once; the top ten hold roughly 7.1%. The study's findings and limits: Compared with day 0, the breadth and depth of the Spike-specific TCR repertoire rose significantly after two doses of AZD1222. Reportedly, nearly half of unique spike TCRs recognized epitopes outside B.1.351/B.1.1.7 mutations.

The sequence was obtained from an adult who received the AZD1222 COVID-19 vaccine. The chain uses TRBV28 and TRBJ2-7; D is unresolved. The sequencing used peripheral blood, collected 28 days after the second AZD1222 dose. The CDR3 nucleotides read TGTGCCAGCAGTTCTAACGGACGCCAGTACTTC. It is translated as CASSSNGRQYF.